Shown below are 3 T cell receptor beta chains from a single sample sequenced in a study of beta chain features in type 1 diabetes. Since all of the isolated RNA was reverse transcribed, expressed TCRB transcripts were what got sequenced. The protocol was immunoSEQ multiplex PCR, while the TCRdb copy is restricted to in-frame clones and leaves out a portion. Of under 450,000 clones listed, approximately 15% were seen once; the top ten hold roughly 0.035%. Sequenced sample: naive CD4+ T cells from blood. The origin of the receptors is a man aged 25-40 years in good health.

The chain combines TRBV25-1 with TRBJ1-6; weak D call: TRBD1 (6 bases). The ends were cut back, 6 bases at V and 4 bases at J, with 13 bases in the middle. Germline assignment: CDR1 MGHDK and CDR2 SYGVNS. The CDR3 has 15 residues. CDR3 sequence (DNA): TGTGCCAGCAGGAGTGGACAGCCTTATAATTCACCCCTCCACTTT. It is translated as CASRSGQPYNSPLHF. The entire variable domain, with the rest obtained from reference TRBV25-1 and TRBJ1-6, is as follows: EADIYQTPRYLVIGTGKKITLECSQTMGHDKMYWYQQDPGMELHLIHYSYGVNSTEKGDLSSESTVSRIRTEHFPLTLESARPSHTSQYLCASRSGQPYNSPLHFGNGTRLTVT.

The table lists this clone with a few counts. The chain links TRBV6-4 to TRBJ2-2; D is undetermined. V was shortened by 5 bases and J by 4 bases, with 14 bases between the two germline ends. Germline V gene lookup returns CDR1 MRHNA and CDR2 SNTAGT. This CDR3 comprises 15 residues. CDR3: CASSLYSTGTGELFF. CDR3 nucleotides: TGTGCCAGCAGTTTATATTCTACGGGCACCGGGGAGCTGTTTTTT.

This clone showed up just a few times. This chain joins TRBV6-5 and TRBJ2-5; no definite D call. This CDR3 is built from 15 residues. Germline V lookup: CDR1 MNHEY, CDR2 SVGAGI. V shed 2 bases and J shed 1 base, with 11 bases lying between them. The CDR3 coding sequence is TGTGCCAGCAGTTACGCGGCAGCAGTCCAAGAGACCCAGTACTTC. It codes for CASSYAAAVQETQYF.